The TCR beta chain under discussion was sequenced for a study of blood T cell repertoires in COVID-19. Study-level information: The United States, Italy and Spain were the sources of the acute and convalescent COVID-19 samples. From T cells, B-cell-depleted T cells, or PBMCs came the material, which was cDNA or gDNA.

There are 15 residues in the CDR3. Germline V CDR1 and CDR2: MDHEN, SYDVKM. The V gene lost 7 bases and the J gene lost 5 bases, with 20 bases spanning the gap. Original processing methods: Amplified reference gene primers provided the basis for estimating nucleated cell counts. The assay was immunoSEQ multiplex PCR, and TCRdb's table has in-frame clones only and misses some. From that table come the V and J calls and clone size; the DNA was used to work out D and trimming. This sample has 110,000 to 150,000 clones, with about 88% found just once. Input material: peripheral blood. The receptor's source is a human donor in a cohort sampled during active COVID-19. This chain joins TRBV28 and TRBJ1-2, with D possibly TRBD1 on 6 matching bases. CDR3 bases: TGTGCCAGCAAGTCACAGGGATCAGGGAAATATGGCTACACCTTC. This translates into CASKSQGSGKYGYTF.